Here is one TCR beta chain with its context. The antigen remains undetermined. Profiling relied on immunoSEQ multiplex PCR, and the TCRdb table lists in-frame clones only, not all of them. The profile covers some 120,000 clones, with more than 90% appearing a single time and around 0.025% taken by the ten largest. These data are taken from a study of human thymus T cells. Germline V lookup: CDR1 SGHTA, CDR2 FQGNSA. This CDR3 contains 18 residues. Trimming removed 5 bases at V and 0 bases at J, with 22 bases between. General study findings and limits: Across thymic and blood repertoires, the usage of V and J genes appeared to be biased. What related research reported was that thymic repertoires overlapped highly among unrelated individuals.

Thymic samples were excised during corrective heart operations. Infants, healthy and Finnish, who were having corrective surgery for congenital heart defects served as donors. The V gene is TRBV7-2, the J gene TRBJ1-1; tentative D call: TRBD1 (5 bases). The sequence derives from a boy less than two years old with a congenital heart defect but otherwise immunologically healthy. Material: thymus tissue. CDR3 nucleotide sequence: TGTGCCAGCAGCCGAGACACCCGTCCTCGGGGGGTGAACACTGAAGCTTTCTTT. It specifies CASSRDTRPRGVNTEAFF.